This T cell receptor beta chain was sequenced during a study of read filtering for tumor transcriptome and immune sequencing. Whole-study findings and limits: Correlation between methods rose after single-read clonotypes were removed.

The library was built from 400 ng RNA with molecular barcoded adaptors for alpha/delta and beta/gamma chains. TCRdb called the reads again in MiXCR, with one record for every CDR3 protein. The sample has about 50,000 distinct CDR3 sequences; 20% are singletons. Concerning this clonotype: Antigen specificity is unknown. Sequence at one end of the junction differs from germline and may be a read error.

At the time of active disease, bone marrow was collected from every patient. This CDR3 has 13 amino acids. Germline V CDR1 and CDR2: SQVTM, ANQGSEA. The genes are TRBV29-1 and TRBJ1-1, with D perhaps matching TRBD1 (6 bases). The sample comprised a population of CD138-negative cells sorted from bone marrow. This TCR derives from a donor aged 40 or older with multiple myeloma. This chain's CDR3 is CSVKTGDGREALF. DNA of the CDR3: TGCAGCGTGAAGACAGGAGACGGCCGTGAAGCTCTCTTT.